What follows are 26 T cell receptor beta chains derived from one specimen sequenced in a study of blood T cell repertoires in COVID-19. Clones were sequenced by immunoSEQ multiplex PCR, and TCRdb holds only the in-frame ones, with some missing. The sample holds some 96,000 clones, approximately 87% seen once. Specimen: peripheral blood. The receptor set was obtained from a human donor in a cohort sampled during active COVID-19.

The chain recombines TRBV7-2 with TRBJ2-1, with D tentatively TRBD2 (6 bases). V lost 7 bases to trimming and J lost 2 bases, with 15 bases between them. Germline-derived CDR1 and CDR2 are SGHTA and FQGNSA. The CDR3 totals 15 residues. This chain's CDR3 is CASTLSGEPYNEQFF. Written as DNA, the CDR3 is TGTGCCAGCACCCTTAGCGGAGAGCCCTACAATGAGCAGTTCTTC.

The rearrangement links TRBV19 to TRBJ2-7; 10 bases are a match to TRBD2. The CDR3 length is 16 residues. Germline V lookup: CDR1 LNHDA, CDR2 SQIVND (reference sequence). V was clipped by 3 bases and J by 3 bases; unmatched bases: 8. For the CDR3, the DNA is TGTGCCAGTAGTATCAGTATAACTAGCGGGGTCTACGAGCAGTACTTC. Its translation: CASSISITSGVYEQYF.

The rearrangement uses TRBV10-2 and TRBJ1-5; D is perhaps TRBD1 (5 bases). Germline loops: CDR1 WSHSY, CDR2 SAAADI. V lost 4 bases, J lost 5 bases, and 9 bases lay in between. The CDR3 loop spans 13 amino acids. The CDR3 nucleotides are TGCGCCAGCAGTGGACAGTCTTATCAGCCCCAGCATTTT. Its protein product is CASSGQSYQPQHF.

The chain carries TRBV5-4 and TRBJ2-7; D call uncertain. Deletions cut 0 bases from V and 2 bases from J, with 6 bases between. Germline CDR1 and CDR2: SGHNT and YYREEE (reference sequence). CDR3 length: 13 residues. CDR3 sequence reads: CASSLDTTYEQYF. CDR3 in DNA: TGTGCCAGCAGCTTGGACACCACCTACGAGCAGTACTTC. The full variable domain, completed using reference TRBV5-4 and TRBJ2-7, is ETGVTQSPTHLIKTRGQQVTLRCSSQSGHNTVSWYQQALGQGPQFIFQYYREEENGRGNFPPRFSGLQFPNYSSELNVNALELDDSALYLCASSLDTTYEQYFGPGTRLTVT.

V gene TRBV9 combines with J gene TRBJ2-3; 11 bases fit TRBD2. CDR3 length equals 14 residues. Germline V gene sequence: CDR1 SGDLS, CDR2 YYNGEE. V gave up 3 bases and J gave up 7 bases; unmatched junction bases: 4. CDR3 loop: CASSGSGGENTQYF. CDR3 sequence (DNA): TGTGCCAGCAGCGGTAGCGGGGGGGAAAATACGCAGTATTTT.

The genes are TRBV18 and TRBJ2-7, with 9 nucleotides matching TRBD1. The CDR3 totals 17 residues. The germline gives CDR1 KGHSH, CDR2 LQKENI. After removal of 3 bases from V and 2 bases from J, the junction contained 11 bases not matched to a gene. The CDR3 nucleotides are TGTGCCAGCTCACCTATAGGAGCGGGACAGGGAACCTACGAGCAGTACTTC. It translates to CASSPIGAGQGTYEQYF.

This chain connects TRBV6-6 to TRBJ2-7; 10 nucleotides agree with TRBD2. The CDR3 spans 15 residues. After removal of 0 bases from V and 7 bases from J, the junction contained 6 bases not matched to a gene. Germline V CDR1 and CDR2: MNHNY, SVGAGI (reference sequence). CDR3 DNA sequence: TGTGCCAGCAGTTACTCGGAGCGGGGGGGTGGTGAGCAGTACTTC. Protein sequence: CASSYSERGGGEQYF.

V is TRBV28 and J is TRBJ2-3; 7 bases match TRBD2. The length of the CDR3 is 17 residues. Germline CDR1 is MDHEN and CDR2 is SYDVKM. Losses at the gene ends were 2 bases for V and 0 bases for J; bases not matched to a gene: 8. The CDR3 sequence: CASSLGGGVTSTDTQYF. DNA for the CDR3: TGTGCCAGCAGTTTAGGGGGGGGAGTAACTAGCACAGATACGCAGTATTTT. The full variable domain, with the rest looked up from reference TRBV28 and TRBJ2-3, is DVKVTQSSRYLVKRTGEKVFLECVQDMDHENMFWYRQDPGLGLRLIYFSYDVKMKEKGDIPEGYSVSREKKERFSLILESASTNQTSMYLCASSLGGGVTSTDTQYFGPGTRLTVL.

Here the CDR3 DNA reads TGCAGCGTCCAGGGTCCCGAAGCTTTCTTT. Amino acid sequence: CSVQGPEAFF. The chain uses TRBV29-1 and TRBJ1-1; a possible D gene is TRBD1 (5 bases). The length of the CDR3 is 10 residues. The germline V gene has CDR1 SQVTM and CDR2 ANQGSEA. The V end was cut by 6 bases, the J end by 8 bases, with 10 bases between.

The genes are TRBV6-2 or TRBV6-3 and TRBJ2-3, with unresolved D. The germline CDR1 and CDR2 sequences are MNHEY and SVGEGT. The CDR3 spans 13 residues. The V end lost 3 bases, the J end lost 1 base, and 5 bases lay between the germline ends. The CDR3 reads CASSYAGTDTQYF. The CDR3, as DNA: TGTGCCAGCAGTTATGCGGGCACAGATACGCAGTATTTT.

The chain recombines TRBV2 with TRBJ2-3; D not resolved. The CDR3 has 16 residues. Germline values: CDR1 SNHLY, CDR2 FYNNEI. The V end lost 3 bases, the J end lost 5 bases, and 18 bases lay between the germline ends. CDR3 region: CASSDIGALAGDTQYF. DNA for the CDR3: TGTGCCAGCAGTGATATTGGAGCTTTGGCTGGAGATACGCAGTATTTT.

The CDR3 reads CASSSNLRNIQYF. Here the CDR3 DNA reads TGTGCCAGCAGCTCTAATCTGAGAAACATTCAGTACTTC. The rearrangement links TRBV7-9 to TRBJ2-4; no reliable D call. Trimming removed 4 bases from V and 6 bases from J, with 10 bases in between. The CDR3 is made up of 13 amino acids. Germline-derived CDR1 and CDR2 are SEHNR and FQNEAQ (reference sequence).

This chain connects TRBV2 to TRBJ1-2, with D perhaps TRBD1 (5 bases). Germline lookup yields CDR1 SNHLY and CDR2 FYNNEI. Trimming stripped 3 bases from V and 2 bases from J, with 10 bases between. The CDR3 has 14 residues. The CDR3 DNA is TGTGCCAGCAGTGACGACAGTCTCAACTATGGCTACACCTTC. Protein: CASSDDSLNYGYTF.

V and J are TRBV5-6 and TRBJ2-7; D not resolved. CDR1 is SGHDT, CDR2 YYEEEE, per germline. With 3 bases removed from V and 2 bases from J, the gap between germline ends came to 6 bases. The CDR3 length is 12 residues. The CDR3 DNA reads TGTGCCAGCAGCTCCCTTACCTACGAGCAGTACTTC. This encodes CASSSLTYEQYF.

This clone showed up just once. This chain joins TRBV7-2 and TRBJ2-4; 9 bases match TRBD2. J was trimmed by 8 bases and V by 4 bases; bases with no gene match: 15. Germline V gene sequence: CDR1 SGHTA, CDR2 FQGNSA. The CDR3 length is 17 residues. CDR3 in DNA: TGTGCCAGCAGCTCCGCCTCGGCGGGAGGGCCGGGCGACATTCAGTACTTC. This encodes CASSSASAGGPGDIQYF.

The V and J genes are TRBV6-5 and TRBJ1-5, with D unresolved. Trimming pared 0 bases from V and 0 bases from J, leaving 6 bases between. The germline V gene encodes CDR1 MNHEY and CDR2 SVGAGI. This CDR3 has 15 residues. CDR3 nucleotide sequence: TGTGCCAGCAGTTACTCGCGGGCTAGCAATCAGCCCCAGCATTTT. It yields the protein CASSYSRASNQPQHF.

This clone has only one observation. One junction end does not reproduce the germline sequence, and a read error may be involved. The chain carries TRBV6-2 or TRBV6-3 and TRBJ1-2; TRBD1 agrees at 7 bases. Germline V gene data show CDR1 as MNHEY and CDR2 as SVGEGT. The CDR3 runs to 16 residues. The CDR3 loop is CASSQPLTGRNHGCTF. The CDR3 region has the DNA TGTGCCAGCAGCCAACCCCTGACAGGGAGAAATCATGGCTGCACCTTC.

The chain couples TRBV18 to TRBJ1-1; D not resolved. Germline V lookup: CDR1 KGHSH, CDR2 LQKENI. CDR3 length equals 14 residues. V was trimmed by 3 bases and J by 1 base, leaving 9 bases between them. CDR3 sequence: CASSPFTGNTEAFF. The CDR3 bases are TGTGCCAGCTCACCGTTCACGGGGAACACTGAAGCTTTCTTT.

The CDR3 loop reads CATSQGGGTDTQYF. The CDR3 DNA sequence: TGTGCCACCAGTCAGGGGGGCGGCACAGATACGCAGTATTTT. The chain is built from TRBV24-1 and TRBJ2-3; TRBD1 is a possible D gene (7 bases). V was pared by 6 bases and J by 1 base, with 10 bases between. This CDR3 region has 14 residues. CDR1 and CDR2 (germline): KGHDR, SFDVKD.

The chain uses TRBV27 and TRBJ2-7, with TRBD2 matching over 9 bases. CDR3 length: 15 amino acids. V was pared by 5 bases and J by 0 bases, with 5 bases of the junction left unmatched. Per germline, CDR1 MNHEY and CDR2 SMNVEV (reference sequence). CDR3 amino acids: CASSDSSGNSYEQYF. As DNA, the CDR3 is TGTGCCAGCAGTGATTCTAGCGGGAACTCCTACGAGCAGTACTTC.

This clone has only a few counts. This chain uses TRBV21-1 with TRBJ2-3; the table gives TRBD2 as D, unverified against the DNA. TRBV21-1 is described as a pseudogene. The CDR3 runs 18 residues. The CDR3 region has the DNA TGTGCCAGCAGCAAATTCCCGAGCGGGGGGGATCGCACAGATACGCAGTATTTT. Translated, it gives CASSKFPSGGDRTDTQYF.

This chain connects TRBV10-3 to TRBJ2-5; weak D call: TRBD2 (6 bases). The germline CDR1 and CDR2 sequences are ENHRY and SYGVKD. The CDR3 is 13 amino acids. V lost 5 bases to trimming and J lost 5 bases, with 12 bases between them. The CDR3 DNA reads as TGTGCCATCAGTCCCGGAGGGCGGGAGACCCAGTACTTC. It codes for CAISPGGRETQYF.

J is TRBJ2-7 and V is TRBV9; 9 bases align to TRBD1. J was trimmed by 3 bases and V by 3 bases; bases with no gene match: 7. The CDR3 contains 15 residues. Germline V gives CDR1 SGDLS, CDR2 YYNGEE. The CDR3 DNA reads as TGTGCCAGCAGCGGATCCGGGACAGGGATCTACGAGCAGTACTTC. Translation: CASSGSGTGIYEQYF.

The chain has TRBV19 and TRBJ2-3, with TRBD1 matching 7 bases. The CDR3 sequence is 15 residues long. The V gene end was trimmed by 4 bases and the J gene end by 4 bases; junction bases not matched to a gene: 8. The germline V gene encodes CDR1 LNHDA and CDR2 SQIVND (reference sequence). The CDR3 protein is CASSNTWQGADTQYF. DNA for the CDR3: TGTGCCAGTAGTAATACTTGGCAGGGGGCAGATACGCAGTATTTT.

The CDR3 protein is CASSYGGQNTGELFF. The CDR3 DNA is TGTGCCAGCAGTTACGGGGGACAGAACACCGGGGAGCTGTTTTTT. The chain joins TRBV6-2 or TRBV6-3 to TRBJ2-2; weak D call: TRBD1 (6 bases). Germline assignment: CDR1 MNHEY and CDR2 SVGEGT. This CDR3 is 15 amino acids long. The germline V and J ends were trimmed by 2 bases and 1 base, with 8 bases remaining between them.

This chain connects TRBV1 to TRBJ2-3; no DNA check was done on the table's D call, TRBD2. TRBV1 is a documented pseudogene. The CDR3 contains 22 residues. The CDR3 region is CTSSQDRASGSPVRVGPDTQYF. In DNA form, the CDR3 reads TGCACCAGCAGCCAAGATCGGGCTAGCGGATCCCCCGTTCGGGTCGGCCCAGATACGCAGTATTTT.